This TCR beta chain stems from a study of blood T cell repertoires in COVID-19 (dated by TCRdb to 2019 to 2021). A note on the overall study: Samples from collaborators originated in the United States, Italy and Spain and spanned both the acute and convalescent phases of COVID-19. The repertoires were released in a freely available public database intended as a resource for research on the immune response to SARS-CoV-2. The dataset comprised deeply sampled blood TCRbeta repertoires from subjects exposed to, actively infected with, or recovered from COVID-19. The samples were drawn from two sources: the first 160 participants of the ongoing ImmuneRACE study, and 1,000 to 1,500 subjects contributed by 6 global collaborators. Nearly every sample came with metadata listing a de-identified subject ID, COVID-19 status, age in years and sex. Where HLA class I and class II types were available, the types were taken from metadata supplied by the sample provider, not from assay-based typing. The material from the prospective study consisted of cDNA or gDNA derived from T cells, B-cell-depleted T cells, or PBMCs.

The immunoSEQ Assay, a bias-controlled multiplex PCR, was used to amplify TCRbeta CDR3 regions from genomic DNA. The authors' pipeline ran thus. Within the assay, amplification of reference gene primers was used to estimate how many nucleated cells each sample contained. Sequence reads were collapsed and filtered to measure the absolute abundance of every unique TCRbeta CDR3 rearrangement. For each sample, productive Simpson clonality was calculated by taking the square root of Simpson's diversity index across productive rearrangements. TCRdb's version of the immuneACCESS table is confined to in-frame rearrangements and falls short of the full clone set. An unresolved V gene accounts for under half of the shortfall where checked; the remainder is of unknown origin. That table furnishes V, J and clone size, whereas the DNA furnished D and trimming. This sample is represented by roughly 380,000 clones; 81% of them were singletons. The ten top clones hold over 0.95% of the sample.

Remarks on this clone: Its antigen is not yet known. Base quality data are lacking; no much larger clone is found one base away.

Points the paper makes about the study in general: Clinical and demographic metadata were provided uncurated, with the amount varying by source and participant.

The cysteine opens and the phenylalanine closes a CDR3 of 16 amino acids. Just CDR3 DNA is preserved here, 48 bases in frame from base 1. V is reduced by 0 bases and J by 2 bases, leaving a spacing of 14 bases between them. Via the germline V gene, CDR1 is SGHTS and CDR2 YDEGEE. The collaborating institutions used their own protocols to collect whole blood in K2EDTA tubes. For TCRbeta analysis, collaborators shipped samples as frozen whole blood, isolated PBMCs, or DNA extracted from either of those sample types. The sequence links TRBV5-8 to TRBJ1-2, with no confidently assigned D gene. The clonotype originates from a human donor with acute or convalescent COVID-19. The donor label of this sample is uncertain. The sample consisted of peripheral blood. CDR3 region: CASSLVNSLRNYGYTF. Read as DNA, the sequence is TGTGCCAGCAGCTTGGTTAACTCTTTGAGGAACTATGGCTACACCTTC.